This T cell receptor (beta chain) was profiled in a study of CD8 T cells in Susac syndrome. The study's findings and limits: The authors acknowledged that the study's TCR sequencing and HLA analysis involved relatively few individuals.

Sequencing of TCR beta was undertaken in CD8+ and CD4+ T cells derived from blood. This CDR3 has 15 amino acids. V was clipped by 6 bases and J by 3 bases; unmatched bases: 11. Per germline, CDR1 SQVTM and CDR2 ANQGSEA. About this clonotype itself: The antigen is unknown.

After extraction with the RNeasy kit, about 0.45 to 1 ug of the RNA was reverse transcribed using random hexamers. TCRdb independently ran MiXCR on the immunoSEQ multiplex PCR reads; one entry per CDR3 protein. Of some 110,000 distinct CDR3 sequences listed, around 92% were seen once; the top ten hold roughly 0.088%. J is TRBJ1-2 and V is TRBV29-1; 9 positions agree with TRBD1. The specimen was CD4+ T cells from PBMCs. This clonotype was sampled from a human donor with multiple sclerosis. This chain's CDR3 is CSVYRGTGIDYGYTF. CDR3 in DNA: TGCAGCGTCTACCGTGGGACAGGGATCGACTATGGCTACACCTTC.